This T cell receptor beta chain was captured in a study of early T cells in non-severe SARS-CoV-2 infection. Study background: Sequencing of bulk RNA from unsorted whole blood was done, without chain pairing. Whole-study results and caveats: Missing private and CD4 specificities, VDJdb matching favored anti-spike CD8 responses.

The TCR library protocol attached unique molecular identifiers to the individual cDNA molecules. In TCRdb, the 5' RACE reads were re-called with MiXCR into one record per CDR3 protein. The table shows about 77,000 distinct CDR3 sequences, with more than 7.5% occurring only once. This clonotype turned up a few times. The target antigen is unknown. Trimming shortened V by 2 bases and J by 9 bases, and 15 bases separated the two germline ends. The CDR3 runs 14 residues. Germline values: CDR1 MDHEN, CDR2 SYDVKM. What was sequenced was whole blood. The chain links TRBV28 to TRBJ2-3; possibly TRBD1 for D (5 bases). This clonotype was obtained from an adult who was a healthcare worker with PCR-confirmed SARS-CoV-2 infection or an uninfected control (not recorded which). The CDR3 nucleotides read TGTGCCAGCAGTTTAGTTCGTACGTGGGGCACGCAGTATTTT. This codes for CASSLVRTWGTQYF.